These T cell receptor beta chains were read from a single sample in a study of T cell changes during pregnancy in multiple sclerosis. Only in-frame clones appear in the TCRdb table, and some are missing; sequencing was by immunoSEQ multiplex PCR. This sample has fewer than 65,000 clones, with approximately 90% found just once. Material: CD8+ T cells from peripheral blood mononuclear cells, obtained after pregnancy. The receptors derive from a female donor with multiple sclerosis, enrolled in a pregnancy study. Each CDR3 is given with its conserved first and last residue. D genes are given only for firm matches. Clone size is shown for a subset of rows, as once, few, many or a class of expanded clone.

d_call: NA
clone_size: NA
j_call: TRBJ2-2
v_call: TRBV5-4
cdr3_nt: TGTGCCAGCAGCTTGGCGCGGGGGAACACCGGGGAGCTGTTTTTT
cdr3_aa: CASSLARGNTGELFF

d_call: NA
clone_size: NA
j_call: TRBJ2-7
v_call: TRBV13
cdr3_nt: TGTGCCAGCAGGAGGGGGGGGAGTGAGCAGTACTTC
cdr3_aa: CASRRGGSEQYF

d_call: NA
clone_size: NA
j_call: TRBJ1-1
v_call: TRBV7-3
cdr3_nt: TGTGCCAGCAGCTCCGACGGGGGGACTGAAGCTTTCTTT
cdr3_aa: CASSSDGGTEAFF

d_call: NA
clone_size: NA
j_call: TRBJ2-7
v_call: TRBV9
cdr3_nt: TGTGCCAGCAGCGGGGGCGGGGAAGGAAAGTACGAGCAGTACTTC
cdr3_aa: CASSGGGEGKYEQYF

d_call: TRBD1
clone_size: NA
j_call: TRBJ2-2
v_call: TRBV12-5
cdr3_nt: TGTGCTAGTGGCGGAAAGGACAGGGGGCCGGCCGGGGAGCTGTTTTTT
cdr3_aa: CASGGKDRGPAGELFF

d_call: NA
clone_size: NA
j_call: TRBJ2-1
v_call: TRBV15
cdr3_nt: TGTGCCACCAGCAGAGTGACGGCGGATGAGCAGTTCTTC
cdr3_aa: CATSRVTADEQFF

d_call: NA
clone_size: NA
j_call: TRBJ2-2
v_call: TRBV9
cdr3_nt: TGTGCCAGCAGCGGTAAGGACAGCACCGGGGAGCTGTTTTTT
cdr3_aa: CASSGKDSTGELFF

d_call: NA
clone_size: NA
j_call: TRBJ1-2
v_call: TRBV1
cdr3_nt: TGCACCAGCAGATCGGGACAGACTCTTGGCTACACCTTC
cdr3_aa: CTSRSGQTLGYTF

d_call: NA
clone_size: NA
j_call: TRBJ1-5
v_call: TRBV5-8
cdr3_nt: TGTGCCAGCAGCTTGGTTAGGGGAGGCCATCAGCCCCAGCATTTT
cdr3_aa: CASSLVRGGHQPQHF

d_call: TRBD1
clone_size: NA
j_call: TRBJ1-5
v_call: TRBV19
cdr3_nt: TGTGCCAGTAGTATAACCGGGACAGGGGGCAGACAGCCCCAGCATTTT
cdr3_aa: CASSITGTGGRQPQHF

d_call: NA
clone_size: NA
j_call: TRBJ2-7
v_call: TRBV27
cdr3_nt: TGTGCCAGCAGCCCGGACAGACACGAGCAGTACTTC
cdr3_aa: CASSPDRHEQYF

d_call: NA
clone_size: few
j_call: TRBJ1-2
v_call: TRBV2
cdr3_nt: TGTGCCAGCAGTGAAACAGTTGCCGCTAACTATGGCTACACCTTC
cdr3_aa: CASSETVAANYGYTF

d_call: NA
clone_size: NA
j_call: TRBJ2-1
v_call: TRBV2
cdr3_nt: TGTGCCAGCAGCTTGGGGGCGGAGGATGAGCAGTTCTTC
cdr3_aa: CASSLGAEDEQFF

d_call: TRBD1
clone_size: NA
j_call: TRBJ1-2
v_call: TRBV29-1
cdr3_nt: TGCAGCGTTGTAGGGACAGGGGTTGGGGGCTACACCTTC
cdr3_aa: CSVVGTGVGGYTF

d_call: TRBD2
clone_size: NA
j_call: TRBJ2-1
v_call: TRBV5-6
cdr3_nt: TGTGCCAGCAGCGGGGGGACTAGCGGAACCTACAATGAGCAGTTCTTC
cdr3_aa: CASSGGTSGTYNEQFF

d_call: NA
clone_size: NA
j_call: TRBJ2-1
v_call: TRBV11-2
cdr3_nt: TGTGCCAGCAGCCGAAAAGACAGGTCCCACAATGAGCAGTTCTTC
cdr3_aa: CASSRKDRSHNEQFF

d_call: TRBD2
clone_size: NA
j_call: TRBJ2-5
v_call: TRBV28
cdr3_nt: TGTGCCACCCTTGAACTAGCGGGGGAAGAGACCCAGTACTTC
cdr3_aa: CATLELAGEETQYF

d_call: NA
clone_size: NA
j_call: TRBJ2-1
v_call: TRBV7-2
cdr3_nt: TGTGCCAGCAGCCCGGGCAATGAGCAGTTCTTC
cdr3_aa: CASSPGNEQFF

d_call: NA
clone_size: NA
j_call: TRBJ1-2
v_call: TRBV5-4
cdr3_nt: TGTGCCAGCACCTTCGAAGGGGGGGGCTATGGCTACACCTTC
cdr3_aa: CASTFEGGGYGYTF

d_call: TRBD1
clone_size: NA
j_call: TRBJ2-7
v_call: TRBV2
cdr3_nt: TGTGCCAGCAGTGCCACCGGGACAGCCTCCTACGAGCAGTACTTC
cdr3_aa: CASSATGTASYEQYF

d_call: TRBD1
clone_size: NA
j_call: TRBJ1-1
v_call: TRBV6-1
cdr3_nt: TGTGCCAGCAGCCGGACAGGGCTCACTGAAGCTTTCTTT
cdr3_aa: CASSRTGLTEAFF

d_call: NA
clone_size: NA
j_call: TRBJ2-2
v_call: TRBV2
cdr3_nt: TGTGCCAGCAGTGGAGGGGGGGGCGGGGAGCTGTTTTTT
cdr3_aa: CASSGGGGGELFF

d_call: NA
clone_size: NA
j_call: TRBJ1-1
v_call: TRBV19
cdr3_nt: TGTGCCAGTAGTATAGGACAGACAGCGAACACTGAAGCTTTCTTT
cdr3_aa: CASSIGQTANTEAFF

d_call: TRBD2
clone_size: NA
j_call: TRBJ2-2
v_call: TRBV9
cdr3_nt: TGTGCCAGCAGCGTAGATAGCGGGGGGGTTGCCGGGGAGCTGTTTTTT
cdr3_aa: CASSVDSGGVAGELFF

d_call: TRBD2
clone_size: NA
j_call: TRBJ2-3
v_call: TRBV5-1
cdr3_nt: TGCGCCAGCAGCTTGGAACTAGCGGGGGGACCTACAGATACGCAGTATTTT
cdr3_aa: CASSLELAGGPTDTQYF

d_call: TRBD1
clone_size: NA
j_call: TRBJ1-4
v_call: TRBV13
cdr3_nt: TGTGCCAGCAGCATCGGACAGGGCGTAAATGAAAAACTGTTTTTT
cdr3_aa: CASSIGQGVNEKLFF

d_call: NA
clone_size: NA
j_call: TRBJ1-1
v_call: TRBV23-1
cdr3_nt: TGCGCCAGCAGTCAATCAACCATAAACTACGTTGAAGCTTTCTTT
cdr3_aa: CASSQSTINYVEAFF

d_call: TRBD2
clone_size: once
j_call: TRBJ2-6
v_call: TRBV2
cdr3_nt: TGTGCCACAAATAGGGCGGGACTAGCTGACTCTGGGGCCAACGTCCTGACTTTC
cdr3_aa: CATNRAGLADSGANVLTF

d_call: NA
clone_size: NA
j_call: TRBJ1-1
v_call: TRBV5-1
cdr3_nt: TGCGCCAGCAGCTTGGTCGGGGTTCCAGAAAGTTTGGCTTTCTTT
cdr3_aa: CASSLVGVPESLAFF

d_call: TRBD1
clone_size: NA
j_call: TRBJ2-7
v_call: TRBV13
cdr3_nt: TGTGCCAGCAGCTCCTCGGGACAGGTCTCCTACGAGCAGTACTTC
cdr3_aa: CASSSSGQVSYEQYF

d_call: TRBD1
clone_size: NA
j_call: TRBJ2-1
v_call: TRBV6-1
cdr3_nt: TGTGCGGTTCCCCCATACAGGGGCAATGAGCAGTTCTTC
cdr3_aa: CAVPPYRGNEQFF

d_call: TRBD2
clone_size: NA
j_call: TRBJ2-7
v_call: TRBV6-5
cdr3_nt: TGTGCCAGCACCTTTAGCGGGGAAGAGCAGTACTTC
cdr3_aa: CASTFSGEEQYF

d_call: NA
clone_size: NA
j_call: TRBJ1-1
v_call: TRBV7-9
cdr3_nt: TGTGCCAGCAGCTTTGGAGGTATGGAAGCTTTCTTT
cdr3_aa: CASSFGGMEAFF

d_call: TRBD2
clone_size: NA
j_call: TRBJ2-1
v_call: TRBV15
cdr3_nt: TGTGCCACCAGCAGAGAGGGGGGGGTCCTGGATGAGCAGTTCTTC
cdr3_aa: CATSREGGVLDEQFF

d_call: TRBD1
clone_size: NA
j_call: TRBJ2-2
v_call: TRBV27
cdr3_nt: TGTGCCAGCAGCCTCAGTGCCGGGACAGGGAACACCGGGGAGCTGTTTTTT
cdr3_aa: CASSLSAGTGNTGELFF

d_call: TRBD1
clone_size: NA
j_call: TRBJ2-7
v_call: TRBV25-1
cdr3_nt: TGTGCCAGCTCGGGGAGACAGGGGAACTACGAGCAGTACTTC
cdr3_aa: CASSGRQGNYEQYF

d_call: TRBD1
clone_size: NA
j_call: TRBJ1-1
v_call: TRBV7-8
cdr3_nt: TGTGCCAGCAGCTTAGGCGTTCCCAGGGGGGTTGGGGGCACTGAAGCTTTCTTT
cdr3_aa: CASSLGVPRGVGGTEAFF

d_call: NA
clone_size: NA
j_call: TRBJ1-4
v_call: TRBV9
cdr3_nt: TGTGCCAGCAGCCCCGGGGTGGGGGGACCAACTAATGAAAAACTGTTTTTT
cdr3_aa: CASSPGVGGPTNEKLFF

d_call: NA
clone_size: NA
j_call: TRBJ1-1
v_call: TRBV9
cdr3_nt: TGTGCCAGCAGCGTAGAGCCCTCAATGAACACTGAAGCTTTCTTT
cdr3_aa: CASSVEPSMNTEAFF

d_call: NA
clone_size: NA
j_call: TRBJ2-7
v_call: TRBV11-2
cdr3_nt: TGTGCCAGCAGCTTAGGGACACAAGAGCAGTACTTC
cdr3_aa: CASSLGTQEQYF

d_call: TRBD2
clone_size: NA
j_call: TRBJ2-7
v_call: TRBV14
cdr3_nt: TGTGCCAGCAGCCAAGACGGGCGCCTAGCGGAGACCTACGAGCAGTACTTC
cdr3_aa: CASSQDGRLAETYEQYF

d_call: NA
clone_size: few
j_call: TRBJ1-2
v_call: TRBV14
cdr3_nt: TGTGCCAGCAGCCAGGCAGGGGTTCATGGCTACACCTTC
cdr3_aa: CASSQAGVHGYTF

d_call: TRBD1
clone_size: NA
j_call: TRBJ2-7
v_call: TRBV29-1
cdr3_nt: TGCAGCGTAGCCGGACAGGGGGGACCTGACGAGCAGTACTTC
cdr3_aa: CSVAGQGGPDEQYF

d_call: NA
clone_size: NA
j_call: TRBJ1-2
v_call: TRBV5-6
cdr3_nt: TGTGCCAGCAGCTTAGGACAGTCCCTTGGCTACACCTTC
cdr3_aa: CASSLGQSLGYTF

d_call: TRBD1
clone_size: NA
j_call: TRBJ1-2
v_call: TRBV27
cdr3_nt: TGTGCCAGCAGTCGCAAAGACAGGGGGGTATATGGCTACACCTTC
cdr3_aa: CASSRKDRGVYGYTF

d_call: TRBD2
clone_size: few
j_call: TRBJ2-1
v_call: TRBV18
cdr3_nt: TGTGCCAGCTCACATGCCCTCAGACTAGCGGGATACAATGAGCAGTTCTTC
cdr3_aa: CASSHALRLAGYNEQFF

d_call: NA
clone_size: NA
j_call: TRBJ2-2
v_call: TRBV25-1
cdr3_nt: TGTGCCAGCAGTATAACCGGGGAGCTGTTTTTT
cdr3_aa: CASSITGELFF

d_call: TRBD1
clone_size: NA
j_call: TRBJ1-2
v_call: TRBV6-5
cdr3_nt: TGTGCCAGCAGCCCCCCCGGGACAGGGTATGGCTACACCTTC
cdr3_aa: CASSPPGTGYGYTF

d_call: NA
clone_size: NA
j_call: TRBJ1-2
v_call: TRBV11-2
cdr3_nt: TGTGCCAGCAGCTTCGGGTCTTGGTACACCTTC
cdr3_aa: CASSFGSWYTF